This T cell receptor beta chain was documented in a study of blood T cells in healthy people across ages. This clonotype was seen a single time. V was shortened by 1 base and J by 6 bases, with 13 bases between the two germline ends. The CDR3 is made up of 14 amino acids. Germline assignment: CDR1 SGHTA and CDR2 FQGNSA. It was with a sample-barcoded 5' primer and a J-beta primer mix that a second PCR of about 6 to 12 cycles was run. TCRdb fed the 5' RACE reads into MiXCR, producing one record per CDR3 protein. The sample lists 750,000 to 850,000 distinct CDR3 sequences, around 25% occurring once. These records were also assigned to another study, of T cells of mothers and their children. That report adds: Each child contributed roughly 3.2 million TCR beta CDR3 reads, while each mother contributed over 8.5 million.

The sequenced material came from blood. This chain uses TRBV7-2 with TRBJ2-7, with D unclear. The clonotype originates from a boy between 10 and 17 years old in good health. This CDR3 reads CASSLDGPSAEQYF. Here the CDR3 DNA reads TGTGCCAGCAGCTTAGATGGACCCTCGGCCGAGCAGTACTTC. Supplemented by reference TRBV7-2 and TRBJ2-7, the full variable domain reads GAGVSQSPSNKVTEKGKDVELRCDPISGHTALYWYRQSLGQGLEFLIYFQGNSAPDKSGLPSDRFSAERTGGSVSTLTIQRTQQEDSAVYLCASSLDGPSAEQYFGPGTRLTVT.